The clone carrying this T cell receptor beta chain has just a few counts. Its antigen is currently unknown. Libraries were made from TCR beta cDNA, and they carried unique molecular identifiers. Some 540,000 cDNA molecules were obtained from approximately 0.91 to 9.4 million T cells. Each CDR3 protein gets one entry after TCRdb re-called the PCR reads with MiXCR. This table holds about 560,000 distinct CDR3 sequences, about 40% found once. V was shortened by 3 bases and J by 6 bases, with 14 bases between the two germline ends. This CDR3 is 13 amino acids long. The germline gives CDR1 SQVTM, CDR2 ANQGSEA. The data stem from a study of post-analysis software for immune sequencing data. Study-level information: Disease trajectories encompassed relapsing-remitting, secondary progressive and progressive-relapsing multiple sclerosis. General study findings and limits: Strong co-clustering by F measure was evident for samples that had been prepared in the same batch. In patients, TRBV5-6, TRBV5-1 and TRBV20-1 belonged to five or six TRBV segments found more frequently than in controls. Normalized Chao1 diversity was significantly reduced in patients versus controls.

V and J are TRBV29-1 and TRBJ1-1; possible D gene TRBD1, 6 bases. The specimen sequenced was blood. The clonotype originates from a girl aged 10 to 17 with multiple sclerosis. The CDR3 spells CSVESGGMPEAFF. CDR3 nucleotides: TGCAGCGTTGAGTCGGGGGGCATGCCTGAAGCTTTCTTT.